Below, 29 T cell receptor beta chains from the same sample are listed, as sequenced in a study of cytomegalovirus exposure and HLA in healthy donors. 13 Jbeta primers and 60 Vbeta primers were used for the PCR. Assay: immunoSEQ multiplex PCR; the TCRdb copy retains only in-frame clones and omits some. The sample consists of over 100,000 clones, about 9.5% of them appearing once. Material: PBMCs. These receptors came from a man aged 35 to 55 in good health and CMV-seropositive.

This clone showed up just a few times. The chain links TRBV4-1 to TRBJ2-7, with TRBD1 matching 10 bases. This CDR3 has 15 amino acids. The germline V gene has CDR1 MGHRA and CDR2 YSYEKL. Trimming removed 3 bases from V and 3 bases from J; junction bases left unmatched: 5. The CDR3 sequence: CASSQTGTGVYEQYF. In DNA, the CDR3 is TGCGCCAGCAGCCAGACCGGGACAGGGGTCTACGAGCAGTACTTC.

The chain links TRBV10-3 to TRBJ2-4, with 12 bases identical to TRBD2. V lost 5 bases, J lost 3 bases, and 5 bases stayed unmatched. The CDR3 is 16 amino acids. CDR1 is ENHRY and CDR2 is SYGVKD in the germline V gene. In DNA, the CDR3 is TGTGCCATCAGTACTAGCGGGAGGTTAGGCAAAAACATTCAGTACTTC. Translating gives CAISTSGRLGKNIQYF.

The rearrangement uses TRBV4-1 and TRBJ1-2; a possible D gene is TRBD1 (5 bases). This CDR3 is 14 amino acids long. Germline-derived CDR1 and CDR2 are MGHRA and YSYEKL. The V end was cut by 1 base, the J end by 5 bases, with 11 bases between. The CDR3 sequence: CASSQGAGRYGYTF. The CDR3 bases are TGCGCCAGCAGCCAAGGAGCGGGGCGGTATGGCTACACCTTC.

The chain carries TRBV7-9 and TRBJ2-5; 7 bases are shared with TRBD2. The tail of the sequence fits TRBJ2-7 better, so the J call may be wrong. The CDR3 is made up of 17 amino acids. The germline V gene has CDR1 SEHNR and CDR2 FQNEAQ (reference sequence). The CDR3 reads CASSWGGGAALPTEQYF. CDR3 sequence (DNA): TGTGCCAGCAGCTGGGGGGGAGGGGCGGCTCTTCCAACCGAGCAGTACTTC.

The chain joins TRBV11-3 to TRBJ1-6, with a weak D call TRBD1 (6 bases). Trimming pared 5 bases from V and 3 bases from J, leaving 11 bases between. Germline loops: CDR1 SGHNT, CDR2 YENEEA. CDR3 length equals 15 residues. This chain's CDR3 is CASSKGQHYNSPLHF. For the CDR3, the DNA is TGTGCCAGCAGCAAAGGACAGCACTATAATTCACCCCTCCACTTT. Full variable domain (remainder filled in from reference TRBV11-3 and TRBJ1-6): EAGVVQSPRYKIIEKKQPVAFWCNPISGHNTLYWYLQNLGQGPELLIRYENEEAVDDSQLPKDRFSAERLKGVDSTLKIQPAELGDSAVYLCASSKGQHYNSPLHFGNGTRLTVT.

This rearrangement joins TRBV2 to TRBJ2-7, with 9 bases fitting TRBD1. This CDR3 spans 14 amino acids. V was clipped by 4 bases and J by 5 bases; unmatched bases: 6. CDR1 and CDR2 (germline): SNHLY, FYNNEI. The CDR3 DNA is TGTGCCAGCAGTGGGGAACAGGGGGCGGACGAGCAGTACTTC. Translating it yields CASSGEQGADEQYF.

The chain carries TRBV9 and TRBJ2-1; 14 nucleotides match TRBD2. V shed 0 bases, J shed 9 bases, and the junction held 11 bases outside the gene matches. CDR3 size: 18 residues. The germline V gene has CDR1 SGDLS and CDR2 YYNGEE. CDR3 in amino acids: CASSVAGGGLAGVGEQFF. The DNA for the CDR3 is TGTGCCAGCAGCGTAGCTGGGGGGGGACTAGCGGGAGTAGGTGAGCAGTTCTTC.

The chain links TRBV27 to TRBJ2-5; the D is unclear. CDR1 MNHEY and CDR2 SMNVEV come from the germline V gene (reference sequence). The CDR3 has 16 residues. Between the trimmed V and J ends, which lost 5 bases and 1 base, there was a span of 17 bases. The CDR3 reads CASSLTGGWRQETQYF. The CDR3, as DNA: TGTGCCAGCAGTCTTACTGGCGGCTGGCGCCAAGAGACCCAGTACTTC.

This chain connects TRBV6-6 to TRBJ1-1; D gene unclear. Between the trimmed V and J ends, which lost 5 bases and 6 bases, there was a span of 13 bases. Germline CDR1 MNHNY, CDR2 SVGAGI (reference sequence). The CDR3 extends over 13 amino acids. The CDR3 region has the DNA TGTGCCAGCAGTGGCAGGATCTACGCTGAAGCTTTCTTT. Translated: CASSGRIYAEAFF.

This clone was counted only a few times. The CDR3 region has the DNA TGTGCCAGCAGCTTAGGCGGGAGTGGCACCGGGGAGCTGTTTTTT. Its translation: CASSLGGSGTGELFF. The chain carries TRBV7-9 and TRBJ2-2; TRBD2 matches 7 bases. Germline loops: CDR1 SEHNR, CDR2 FQNEAQ (reference sequence). The length of the CDR3 is 15 residues. J gave up 4 bases and V 1 base, and 3 bases lay outside the gene matches. The full variable domain, in which reference TRBV7-9 and TRBJ2-2 provide the parts outside the CDR3, is DTGVSQNPRHKITKRGQNVTFRCDPISEHNRLYWYRQTLGQGPEFLTYFQNEAQLEKSRLLSDRFSAERPKGSFSTLEIQRTEQGDSAMYLCASSLGGSGTGELFFGEGSRLTVL.

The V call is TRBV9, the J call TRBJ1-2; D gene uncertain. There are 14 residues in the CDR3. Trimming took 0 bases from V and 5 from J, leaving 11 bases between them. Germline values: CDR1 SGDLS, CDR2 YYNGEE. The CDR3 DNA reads TGTGCCAGCAGCGTAGGGGGAGGAAATTATGGCTACACCTTC. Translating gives CASSVGGGNYGYTF.

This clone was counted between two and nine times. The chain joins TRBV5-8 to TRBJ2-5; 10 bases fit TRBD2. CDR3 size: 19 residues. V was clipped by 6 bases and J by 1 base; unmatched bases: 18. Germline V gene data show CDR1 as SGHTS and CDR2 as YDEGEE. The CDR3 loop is CASTPPWRTGLAFQETQYF. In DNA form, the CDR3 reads TGTGCCAGCACCCCTCCATGGAGAACGGGACTAGCGTTCCAAGAGACCCAGTACTTC.

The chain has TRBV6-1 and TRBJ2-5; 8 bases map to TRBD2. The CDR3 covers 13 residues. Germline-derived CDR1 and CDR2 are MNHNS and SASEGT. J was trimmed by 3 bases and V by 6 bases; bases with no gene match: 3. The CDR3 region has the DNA TGTGCCAGCAGAGTAGCGGGAAAAGAGACCCAGTACTTC. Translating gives CASRVAGKETQYF.

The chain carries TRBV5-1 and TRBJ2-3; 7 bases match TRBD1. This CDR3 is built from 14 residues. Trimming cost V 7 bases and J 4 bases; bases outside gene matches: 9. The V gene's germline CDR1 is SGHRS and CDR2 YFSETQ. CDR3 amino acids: CASGETGYADTQYF. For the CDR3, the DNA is TGCGCCAGCGGAGAGACAGGGTATGCAGATACGCAGTATTTT.

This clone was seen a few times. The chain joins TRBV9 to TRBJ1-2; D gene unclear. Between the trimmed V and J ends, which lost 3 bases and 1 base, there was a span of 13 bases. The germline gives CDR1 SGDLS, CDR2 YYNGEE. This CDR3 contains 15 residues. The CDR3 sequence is CASSAMAGDNYGYTF. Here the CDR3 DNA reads TGTGCCAGCAGCGCTATGGCCGGGGATAACTATGGCTACACCTTC.

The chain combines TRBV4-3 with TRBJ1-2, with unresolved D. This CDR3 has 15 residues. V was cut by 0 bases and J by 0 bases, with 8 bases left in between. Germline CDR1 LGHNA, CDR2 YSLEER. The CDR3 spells CASSQEVSANYGYTF. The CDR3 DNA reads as TGCGCCAGCAGCCAAGAAGTGTCAGCTAACTATGGCTACACCTTC.

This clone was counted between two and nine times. CDR3 protein: CASSDPRGPDNEQFF. The CDR3 bases are TGTGCCAGCAGCGACCCCAGGGGGCCGGACAATGAGCAGTTCTTC. The chain carries TRBV9 and TRBJ2-1, with TRBD1 matching 8 bases. Trimming at V came to 3 bases and at J to 5 bases, leaving 7 bases not matched to a gene. Germline V gene lookup returns CDR1 SGDLS and CDR2 YYNGEE. This CDR3 has 15 residues.

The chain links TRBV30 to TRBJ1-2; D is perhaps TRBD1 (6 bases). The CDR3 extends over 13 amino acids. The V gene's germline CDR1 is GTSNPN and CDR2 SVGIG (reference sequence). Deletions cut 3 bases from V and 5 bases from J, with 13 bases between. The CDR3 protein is CAWSRDRPYGYTF. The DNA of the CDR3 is TGTGCCTGGAGCAGAGACAGGCCTTATGGCTACACCTTC.

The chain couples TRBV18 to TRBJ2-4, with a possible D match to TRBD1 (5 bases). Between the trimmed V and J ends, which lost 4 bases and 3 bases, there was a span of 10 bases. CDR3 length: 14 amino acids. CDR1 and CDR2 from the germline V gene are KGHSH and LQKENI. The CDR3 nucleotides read TGTGCCAGCTCACAGGGGCAGAGCAAAAACATTCAGTACTTC. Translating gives CASSQGQSKNIQYF.

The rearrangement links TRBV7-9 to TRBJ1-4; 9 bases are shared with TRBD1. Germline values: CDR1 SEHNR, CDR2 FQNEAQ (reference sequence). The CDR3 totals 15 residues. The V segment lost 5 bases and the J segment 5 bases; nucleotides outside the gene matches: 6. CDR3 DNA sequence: TGTGCCAGCAGCCCGTGGACAGGGGTGAATGAAAAACTGTTTTTT. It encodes CASSPWTGVNEKLFF.

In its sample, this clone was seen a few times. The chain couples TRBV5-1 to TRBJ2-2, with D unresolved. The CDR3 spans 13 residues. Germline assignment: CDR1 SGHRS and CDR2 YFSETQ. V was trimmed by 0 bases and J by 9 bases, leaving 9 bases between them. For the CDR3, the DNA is TGCGCCAGCAGCTTGGCCGAGAAAAGGGAGCTGTTTTTT. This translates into CASSLAEKRELFF.

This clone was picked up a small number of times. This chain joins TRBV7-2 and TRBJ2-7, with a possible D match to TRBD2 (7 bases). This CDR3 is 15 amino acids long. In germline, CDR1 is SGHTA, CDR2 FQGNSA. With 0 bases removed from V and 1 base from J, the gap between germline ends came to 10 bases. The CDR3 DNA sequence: TGTGCCAGCAGCTTAGCGGGGGGGGCATCCTACGAGCAGTACTTC. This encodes CASSLAGGASYEQYF.

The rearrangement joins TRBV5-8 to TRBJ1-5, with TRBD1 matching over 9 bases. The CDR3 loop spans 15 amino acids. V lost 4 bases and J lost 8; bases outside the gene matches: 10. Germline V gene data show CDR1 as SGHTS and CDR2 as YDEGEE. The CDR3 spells CASSGKGQGREPQHF. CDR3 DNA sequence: TGTGCCAGCAGCGGAAAAGGACAGGGGCGGGAGCCCCAGCATTTT. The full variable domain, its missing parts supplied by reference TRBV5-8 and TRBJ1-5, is EAGVTQSPTHLIKTRGQQATLRCSPISGHTSVYWYQQALGLGLQFLLWYDEGEERNRGNFPPRFSGRQFPNYSSELNVNALELEDSALYLCASSGKGQGREPQHFGDGTRLSIL.

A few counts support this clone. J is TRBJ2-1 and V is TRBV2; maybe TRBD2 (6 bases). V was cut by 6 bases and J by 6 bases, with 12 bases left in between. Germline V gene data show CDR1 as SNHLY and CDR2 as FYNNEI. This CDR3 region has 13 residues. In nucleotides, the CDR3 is TGTGCCAGCAGCGGGAGAGCTGGCAATGAGCAGTTCTTC. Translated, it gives CASSGRAGNEQFF.

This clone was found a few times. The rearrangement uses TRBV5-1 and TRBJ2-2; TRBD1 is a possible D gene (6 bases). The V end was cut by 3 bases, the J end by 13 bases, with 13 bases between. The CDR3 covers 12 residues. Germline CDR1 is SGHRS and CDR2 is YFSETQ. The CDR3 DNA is TGCGCCAGCAGCTACGAGACAGGATGGCTGTTTTTT. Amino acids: CASSYETGWLFF.

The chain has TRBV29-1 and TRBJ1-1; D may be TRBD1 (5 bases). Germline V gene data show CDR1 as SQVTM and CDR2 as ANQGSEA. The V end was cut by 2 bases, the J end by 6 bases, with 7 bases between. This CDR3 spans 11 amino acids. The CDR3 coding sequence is TGCAGCGTTGAACAGGGCCCTGAAGCTTTCTTT. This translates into CSVEQGPEAFF.

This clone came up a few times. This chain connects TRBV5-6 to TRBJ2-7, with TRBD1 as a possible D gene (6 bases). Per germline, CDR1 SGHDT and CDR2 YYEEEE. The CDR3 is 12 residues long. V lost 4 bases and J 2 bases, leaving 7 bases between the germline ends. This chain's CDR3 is CASSQGTYEQYF. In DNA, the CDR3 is TGTGCCAGCAGCCAGGGGACCTACGAGCAGTACTTC.

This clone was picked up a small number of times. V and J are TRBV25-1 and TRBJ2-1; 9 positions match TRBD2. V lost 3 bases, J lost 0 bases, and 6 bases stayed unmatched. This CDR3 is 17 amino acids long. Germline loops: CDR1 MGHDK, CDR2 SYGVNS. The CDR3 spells CASSDIRLADSYNEQFF. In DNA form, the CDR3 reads TGTGCCAGCAGTGACATAAGACTAGCGGACTCCTACAATGAGCAGTTCTTC. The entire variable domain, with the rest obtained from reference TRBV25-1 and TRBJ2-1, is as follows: EADIYQTPRYLVIGTGKKITLECSQTMGHDKMYWYQQDPGMELHLIHYSYGVNSTEKGDLSSESTVSRIRTEHFPLTLESARPSHTSQYLCASSDIRLADSYNEQFFGPGTRLTVL.

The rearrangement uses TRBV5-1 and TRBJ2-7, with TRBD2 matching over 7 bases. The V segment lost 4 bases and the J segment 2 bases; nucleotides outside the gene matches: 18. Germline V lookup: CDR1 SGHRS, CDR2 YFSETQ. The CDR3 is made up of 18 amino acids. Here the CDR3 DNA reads TGCGCCAGCAGCCCTAGCGGAGGAGGTACCCTTCTCCCCTACGAGCAGTACTTC. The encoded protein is CASSPSGGGTLLPYEQYF.